This T cell receptor beta chain came from a study of CD8+ T cells in alopecia areata. In the study overall: Treated individuals took tofacitinib by mouth, 5 to 10 mg twice daily. Broader study findings: Scalp clonality decreased significantly with tofacitinib, and so did expanded CD8+ clones among the top 100. There were many expanded lesional clones persisting in scalp and blood during tofacitinib. Lesional tissue from the scalp (especially in alopecia totalis/universalis) showed higher clonality than normal scalp.

cDNA prepared by RNA extraction and subsequent reverse transcription served as the template for sequencing. Libraries were prepared by immunoSEQ multiplex PCR; TCRdb keeps only in-frame clonotypes and omits some of them. Among 150,000 to 200,000 clones listed, less than 70% were seen once. Germline-derived CDR1 and CDR2 are SQVTM and ANQGSEA. V lost 5 bases to trimming and J lost 14 bases, with 15 bases between them. The CDR3 consists of 10 residues. This clone appeared a single time. The antigen remains undetermined. Treatment here: oral pan-JAK inhibitor, 5-10 mg twice daily. Source: CD4+ T cells sorted from blood, taken at week 24, from a patient treated with tofacitinib. The chain links TRBV29-1 to TRBJ1-2, with no clear D. The sequence was obtained from a human donor with alopecia areata. The CDR3 DNA reads TGCAGCGTTAGCCGGGAAGTTGGGACCTTC. As protein: CSVSREVGTF.